One and the same sample provided the 28 T cell receptor beta chains below, sequenced in a study of Ad26.COV2.S vaccination and SARS-CoV-2 variants. Treatment defined: around 19 received Ad26.COV2.S at low or high dose, single or two shots; roughly 5 received placebo; per-sample allocation not given. Samples came from day 63 after the first vaccine or placebo injection. The method was immunoSEQ multiplex PCR; TCRdb's version includes in-frame clones alone and lacks a portion of them. The sample has roughly 350,000 clones; 80% to 90% are singletons. This material consisted of peripheral blood, taken in a trial of Ad26.COV2.S vaccine versus placebo. The receptors come from a person between 18 and 65 years old who received the Ad26.COV2.S COVID-19 vaccine or a placebo.

V is TRBV9 and J is TRBJ1-1, with D possibly being TRBD1 (5 bases). The germline V gene has CDR1 SGDLS and CDR2 YYNGEE. The CDR3 has 15 amino acids. Trimming took 0 bases from V and 0 from J, leaving 9 bases between them. The CDR3 reads CASSVVSRVNTEAFF. CDR3 coding DNA: TGTGCCAGCAGCGTAGTTAGCAGGGTGAACACTGAAGCTTTCTTT.

The rearrangement links TRBV6-5 to TRBJ1-5, with D possibly being TRBD1 (6 bases). The CDR3 totals 14 residues. Trimming shortened V by 6 bases and J by 6 bases, and 15 bases separated the two germline ends. Germline V gives CDR1 MNHEY, CDR2 SVGAGI. In DNA form, the CDR3 reads TGTGCCAGCAGAACAGGCGTCAGGGGTCAGCCCCAGCATTTT. Protein sequence: CASRTGVRGQPQHF.

The CDR3 is CASSIDGGTNEKLFF. The DNA of the CDR3 is TGTGCCAGCAGCATAGACGGAGGGACAAATGAAAAACTGTTTTTT. The rearrangement joins TRBV9 to TRBJ1-4; D is perhaps TRBD1 (6 bases). Germline V gene sequence: CDR1 SGDLS, CDR2 YYNGEE. The CDR3 length is 15 residues. The ends were cut back, 4 bases at V and 5 bases at J, with 15 bases in the middle.

This clone came up once. Other DNA sequences of this sample code for an identical CDR3. The chain joins TRBV12-3 or TRBV12-4 to TRBJ2-7; unclear D gene. There are 12 residues in the CDR3. Trimming removed 1 base from V and 2 bases from J, with 3 bases in between. The CDR3 loop reads CASSLGAYEQYF. CDR3 coding DNA: TGTGCCAGCAGTTTAGGAGCCTACGAGCAGTACTTC.

Here the CDR3 DNA reads TGCGCCAGCCGACCCGGGACAGGGCGTCAGGAGCAGTACTTC. Encoded protein: CASRPGTGRQEQYF. V is TRBV5-1 and J is TRBJ2-7; TRBD1 matches 9 bases. The CDR3 is made up of 14 amino acids. Trimming removed 7 bases from V and 7 bases from J; junction bases left unmatched: 12. Germline-derived CDR1 and CDR2 are SGHRS and YFSETQ.

The J gene is TRBJ1-6, the V gene TRBV5-4; D ambiguous. The germline V gene has CDR1 SGHNT and CDR2 YYREEE (reference sequence). The CDR3 is 15 residues long. Trimming cost V 1 base and J 5 bases, with 10 bases left between them. In DNA form, the CDR3 reads TGTGCCAGCAGCTTGTTTGTGTTAGATAATTCACCCCTCCACTTT. Its protein is CASSLFVLDNSPLHF. The whole variable domain, remainder taken from reference TRBV5-4 and TRBJ1-6, is ETGVTQSPTHLIKTRGQQVTLRCSSQSGHNTVSWYQQALGQGPQFIFQYYREEENGRGNFPPRFSGLQFPNYSSELNVNALELDDSALYLCASSLFVLDNSPLHFGNGTRLTVT.

This chain links TRBV20-1 with TRBJ2-7; 7 bases agree with TRBD1. CDR1 is DFQATT and CDR2 is SNEGSKA in the germline V gene (reference sequence). The CDR3 sequence is 10 residues long. Trimming took 6 bases from V and 6 from J; bases not matched to a gene: 2. In DNA form, the CDR3 reads TGCAGTGCCGCAGGGGGCGAGCAGTACTTC. This gives the protein CSAAGGEQYF.

J is TRBJ1-5 and V is TRBV5-1; the D is unclear. Trimming left V 0 bases short and J 7 bases short, with 14 bases between. The germline V gene encodes CDR1 SGHRS and CDR2 YFSETQ. The CDR3 extends over 15 amino acids. CDR3 nucleotide sequence: TGCGCCAGCAGCTTGGAATCTGGAGGGAAACAGCCCCAGCATTTT. It yields the protein CASSLESGGKQPQHF.

The chain is built from TRBV5-6 and TRBJ1-1, with 8 positions matching TRBD1. V was pared by 4 bases and J by 8 bases, with 4 bases of the junction left unmatched. This CDR3 has 12 amino acids. Germline loops: CDR1 SGHDT, CDR2 YYEEEE. In DNA form, the CDR3 reads TGTGCCAGCAGCCCAGGGGGCCGAGAAGCTTTCTTT. Translated: CASSPGGREAFF.

This clone has only one observation. V gene TRBV7-9 combines with J gene TRBJ1-4, with TRBD1 matching over 9 bases. CDR3 length: 14 residues. V trimming: 5 bases; J trimming: 6 bases; junction bases outside the gene matches: 4. CDR1 and CDR2 from the germline V gene are SEHNR and FQNEAQ (reference sequence). CDR3 loop: CASSVDRGDEKLFF. The CDR3 nucleotides are TGTGCCAGCAGCGTGGACAGGGGTGATGAAAAACTGTTTTTT.

The chain uses TRBV2 and TRBJ1-1, with D uncertain. The CDR3 consists of 13 residues. The V end was cut by 5 bases, the J end by 1 base, with 8 bases between. The germline V gene has CDR1 SNHLY and CDR2 FYNNEI. The CDR3 here is CASSRDPNTEAFF. For the CDR3, the DNA is TGTGCCAGCAGTAGAGATCCGAACACTGAAGCTTTCTTT.

The V call is TRBV5-6, the J call TRBJ1-1, with a weak D call TRBD1 (5 bases). The ends were cut back, 4 bases at V and 6 bases at J, with 19 bases in the middle. Germline CDR1 is SGHDT and CDR2 is YYEEEE. CDR3 size: 15 residues. The CDR3 DNA is TGTGCCAGCAGCGACCCCGGGACCTCCGGACCTGAAGCTTTCTTT. Protein product: CASSDPGTSGPEAFF. Full variable domain (outside the CDR3, taken from reference TRBV5-6 and TRBJ1-1): DAGVTQSPTHLIKTRGQQVTLRCSPKSGHDTVSWYQQALGQGPQFIFQYYEEEERQRGNFPDRFSGHQFPNYSSELNVNALLLGDSALYLCASSDPGTSGPEAFFGQGTRLTVV.

This chain connects TRBV9 to TRBJ1-2, with a tentative D call TRBD1 (5 bases). Trimming removed 3 bases from V and 4 bases from J, with 19 bases in between. Germline-derived CDR1 and CDR2 are SGDLS and YYNGEE. This CDR3 has 16 amino acids. The CDR3, as DNA: TGTGCCAGCAGCGAAACCTCGGCGGGGGTAGCCTATGGCTACACCTTC. The encoded protein is CASSETSAGVAYGYTF.

The genes are TRBV15 and TRBJ2-5, with D possibly called TRBD1 or TRBD2 (5 bases each). The germline V gene encodes CDR1 LNHNV and CDR2 YYDKDF (reference sequence). The CDR3 sequence is 13 residues long. The CDR3 spells CAAGNGVSSAQYF. The CDR3 DNA follows: TGTGCGGCAGGGAACGGGGTGTCATCGGCCCAGTACTTC.

V usage is TRBV3-1 (or the pseudogene TRBV3-2) and J usage is TRBJ2-1, with 11 bases identical to TRBD1. Germline V gene lookup returns CDR1 LGHDT and CDR2 YNNKEL (reference sequence). This CDR3 region has 13 residues. With V trimmed by 4 bases and J by 10 bases, 3 bases remained unmatched. CDR3 sequence (DNA): TGTGCCAGCAGCCCGCGGACAGGGGGCGAGCAGTTCTTC. Translation gives CASSPRTGGEQFF.

This clone was detected once. The rearrangement uses TRBV19 and TRBJ2-7; 9 nucleotides agree with TRBD1. Germline CDR1 LNHDA, CDR2 SQIVND (reference sequence). This CDR3 is 15 amino acids long. V trimming: 4 bases; J trimming: 2 bases; junction bases outside the gene matches: 6. The CDR3 reads CASSRAGTGPYEQYF. DNA for the CDR3: TGTGCCAGTAGTAGGGCTGGGACAGGGCCCTACGAGCAGTACTTC.

The rearrangement uses TRBV9 and TRBJ2-7; TRBD2 aligns across 11 bases. Germline V lookup: CDR1 SGDLS, CDR2 YYNGEE. J lost 4 bases, V lost 0 bases, and 6 bases had no gene match. The CDR3 contains 16 residues. The CDR3 sequence: CASSVGSGGAVYEQYF. The DNA of the CDR3 is TGTGCCAGCAGCGTAGGTAGCGGGGGGGCCGTTTACGAGCAGTACTTC.

The CDR3 loop is CSPNRTVREPLCNQPQHF. As DNA, the CDR3 is TGCAGCCCAAATAGGACAGTCCGTGAGCCCCTATGCAATCAGCCCCAGCATTTT. The chain links TRBV29-1 to TRBJ1-5; D might be TRBD1 (6 bases). CDR3 length: 18 residues. With 8 bases removed from V and 2 bases from J, the gap between germline ends came to 28 bases. Germline V gene sequence: CDR1 SQVTM, CDR2 ANQGSEA. The variable domain in full, with the rest retrieved from reference TRBV29-1 and TRBJ1-5, is SAVISQKPSRDICQRGTSLTIQCQVDSQVTMMFWYRQQPGQSLTLIATANQGSEATYESGFVIDKFPISRPNLTFSTLTVSNMSPEDSSIYLCSPNRTVREPLCNQPQHFGDGTRLSIL.

The CDR3 is CASSAGTHISSYNEQFF. The DNA of the CDR3 is TGCGCCAGCAGCGCGGGGACTCACATTAGCTCCTACAATGAGCAGTTCTTC. The chain uses TRBV5-1 and TRBJ2-1, with D perhaps TRBD2 (6 bases). The CDR3 consists of 17 residues. Trimming took off 4 bases at V and 0 bases at J, with 17 bases between the two ends. Germline CDR1 is SGHRS and CDR2 is YFSETQ.

This clone occurred a few times. This sequence joins TRBV30 and TRBJ1-1, with unresolved D. The length of the CDR3 is 13 residues. Germline CDR1 is GTSNPN and CDR2 is SVGIG (reference sequence). V was pared by 1 base and J by 3 bases, with 9 bases between. The CDR3 here is CAWSERLDTEAFF. CDR3 bases: TGTGCCTGGAGTGAAAGGTTAGACACTGAAGCTTTCTTT.

As concerns this clone: The same CDR3 also results from other DNA sequences found in this sample. The gene calls are TRBV7-9 and TRBJ1-2; D remains unclear. This CDR3 contains 14 residues. Trimming shortened V by 5 bases and J by 0 bases, and 10 bases separated the two germline ends. CDR1 and CDR2 (germline): SEHNR, FQNEAQ (reference sequence). CDR3 protein: CASSPSGTNYGYTF. DNA for the CDR3: TGTGCCAGCAGCCCCAGTGGGACTAACTATGGCTACACCTTC.

The V call is TRBV7-9, the J call TRBJ1-6, with 9 bases fitting TRBD1. CDR1 and CDR2 (germline): SEHNR, FQNEAQ (reference sequence). There are 14 residues in the CDR3. The junction had 0 bases not matched to a gene; V was cut back by 4 bases and J by 5 bases. The CDR3 region is CASSWTGDNSPLHF. DNA for the CDR3: TGTGCCAGCAGCTGGACAGGGGATAATTCACCCCTCCACTTT.

A single count supports this clone. The rearrangement uses TRBV7-3 and TRBJ2-3; tentatively, D is TRBD1 or TRBD2 (5 bases each). V shed 2 bases and J shed 1 base, with 16 bases lying between them. There are 17 residues in the CDR3. CDR1 and CDR2 from the germline V gene are SGHTA and FQGTGA. As DNA, the CDR3 is TGTGCCAGCAGCTTAGGAGGACACCATGGGGGCACAGATACGCAGTATTTT. Translation gives CASSLGGHHGGTDTQYF.

V is TRBV27 and J is TRBJ2-1; perhaps TRBD2 as D (5 bases). Germline V gives CDR1 MNHEY, CDR2 SMNVEV (reference sequence). The V gene lost 7 bases and the J gene lost 10 bases, with 11 bases spanning the gap. The CDR3 length is 11 residues. This chain's CDR3 is CASTAGGEQFF. For the CDR3, the DNA is TGTGCCAGCACGGCTGGAGGAGAGCAGTTCTTC.

This clone was seen once. This chain joins TRBV19 and TRBJ1-1, with D tentatively TRBD1 (5 bases). There are 14 residues in the CDR3. The germline gives CDR1 LNHDA, CDR2 SQIVND (reference sequence). The ends were cut back, 0 bases at V and 4 bases at J, with 9 bases in the middle. This CDR3 is CASSIDRVGTEAFF. The CDR3 region has the DNA TGTGCCAGTAGTATAGACAGGGTCGGCACTGAAGCTTTCTTT.

This chain connects TRBV3-1 (or the pseudogene TRBV3-2) to TRBJ1-1; perhaps TRBD1 as D (5 bases). Germline CDR1 is LGHDT and CDR2 is YNNKEL (reference sequence). The CDR3 consists of 15 residues. The V and J ends lost 1 base and 6 bases respectively, with 15 bases between them. In DNA form, the CDR3 reads TGTGCCAGCAGCCAAGGCCGGGGACGGGGATCTGAAGCTTTCTTT. It yields the protein CASSQGRGRGSEAFF.

This sequence joins TRBV18 and TRBJ2-3; D remains ambiguous. In germline, CDR1 is KGHSH, CDR2 LQKENI. The CDR3 is 14 residues long. With 6 bases removed from V and 2 bases from J, the gap between germline ends came to 12 bases. The CDR3 bases are TGTGCCAGCTCCCTCGGAAGCTTCACAGATACGCAGTATTTT. Protein product: CASSLGSFTDTQYF.

This chain joins TRBV4-2 and TRBJ2-3; 9 nucleotides match TRBD2. The CDR3 has 15 residues. V lost 3 bases and J lost 6; bases outside the gene matches: 7. Germline CDR1 reads LGHNA; CDR2 reads YNFKEQ. Here the CDR3 DNA reads TGTGCCAGCAGCCATCTGGCGGGGGGGCTGGATACGCAGTATTTT. Translated, it gives CASSHLAGGLDTQYF.